This T cell receptor beta chain was captured by sequencing in a study of T cells in severe cutaneous drug reactions. Overall study: Recruitment ran 2011 to 2018 in Taiwan, Thailand and a European registry. Study-wide results and limits: Blister cells averaged approximately 33% and PBMC roughly 5.5% TRBV12-4 in carbamazepine-induced Stevens-Johnson syndrome or toxic epidermal necrolysis patients.

The donors had carbamazepine-induced Stevens-Johnson syndrome or toxic epidermal necrolysis. The germline gives CDR1 MNHEY, CDR2 SMNVEV (reference sequence). The CDR3 is 12 residues long. With respect to this clonotype: Its antigen is not known.

TCR subtype-specific primers in iRepertoire multiplex PCR prepared libraries for bulk and single-cell sequencing. TCRdb re-called the multiplex PCR reads and shows each CDR3 protein once, DNA omitted. There are approximately 6,900 distinct CDR3 sequences in the sample, with roughly 30% held by the top ten. The chain is built from TRBV27 and TRBJ2-7. Sequences were obtained from cells from a skin blister. This receptor was taken from a human donor with toxic epidermal necrolysis, a severe cutaneous drug reaction. The CDR3 sequence: CASSPGGREQYF.